A single sample gave rise to the 2 T cell receptor beta chains below, sequenced in a study of blood T cells in healthy people across ages (dated by TCRdb to about 2015). The library was produced with 5' RACE. This sample was sequenced with an Illumina HiSeq 2500. A second 7 to 11 cycle PCR used a sample-barcoded 5' primer and a J-beta primer mix. TCRdb trimmed the raw reads at Q25, called clones with MiXCR and kept productive beta chains. Entries that share a CDR3 protein sequence are merged under the most common genes and DNA. The sample table contains around 1,700,000 distinct CDR3 sequences; only one count was recorded for 28% of them. The ten largest make up more than 6% of the sample. Sample: blood. The receptors were gathered from a young woman in good health.

Many counts were recorded for this clonotype. The chain uses TRBV10-3 and TRBJ2-1; possible D gene TRBD2, 6 bases. The V end was cut by 1 base, the J end by 8 bases, with 9 bases between. Per the germline V gene, CDR1 is ENHRY and CDR2 is SYGVKD. The CDR3 sequence is 13 residues long. The CDR3 nucleotides read TGTGCCATCAGTGAGTTTTCGGGGGATGAGCAGTTCTTC. Translating it yields CAISEFSGDEQFF.

This chain joins TRBV6-6 and TRBJ2-5; 10 nucleotides match TRBD1. CDR3 length: 17 residues. Germline V gene lookup returns CDR1 MNHNY and CDR2 SVGAGI (reference sequence). V shed 11 bases and J 1 base; nucleotides not matched to a gene: 16. CDR3 in amino acids: CAVSSGTGAIIQETQYF. CDR3 DNA sequence: TGTGCCGTATCTTCCGGGACAGGGGCGATAATCCAAGAGACCCAGTACTTC.